This TCR beta chain was recovered during a study of T cell repertoires in cytomegalovirus infection. For the study at large: Indicated by public TCR beta signatures were CMV infection and matching HLA type.

Findings and caveats of the study: Dominating the ex vivo response were HLA-C-restricted CMV-specific TCR beta clonotypes.

Deletions cut 0 bases from V and 6 bases from J, with 13 bases between. This CDR3 contains 15 residues. Germline values: CDR1 KGHSH, CDR2 LQKENI. Note on this clonotype: The antigen is unknown.

TCRdb re-called the reads with MiXCR, one entry per CDR3 protein. This table has around 530,000 distinct CDR3 sequences, 16% appearing once. The chain is built from TRBV18 and TRBJ2-3, with a tentative D call TRBD2 (5 bases). Source material: CD8+ T cells from PBMCs. The clonotype was recovered from a human donor in good health (CMV status not recorded). Some clones in this sample may be carry-over from other donors' samples. In DNA, the CDR3 is TGTGCCAGCTCACCACCGGTCACGGGAAAGGATACGCAGTATTTT. Its protein product is CASSPPVTGKDTQYF.